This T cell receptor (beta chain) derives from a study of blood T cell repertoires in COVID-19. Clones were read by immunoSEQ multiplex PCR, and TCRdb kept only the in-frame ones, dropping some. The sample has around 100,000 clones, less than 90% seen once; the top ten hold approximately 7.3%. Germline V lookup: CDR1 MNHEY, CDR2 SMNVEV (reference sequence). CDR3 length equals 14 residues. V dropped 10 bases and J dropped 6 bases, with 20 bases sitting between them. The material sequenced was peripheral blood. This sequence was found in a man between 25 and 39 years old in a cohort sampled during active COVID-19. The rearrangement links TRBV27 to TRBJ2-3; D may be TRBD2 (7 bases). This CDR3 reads CATSGHQGGDTQYF. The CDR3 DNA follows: TGTGCCACCTCGGGACATCAGGGAGGGGATACGCAGTATTTT.